This T cell receptor beta chain was observed in a study of T cell responses to AZD1222 COVID-19 vaccine. Trimming removed 6 bases from V and 1 base from J, with 9 bases in between. The CDR3 extends over 13 amino acids. Germline CDR1 and CDR2: SEHNR and FQNEAQ (reference sequence). In regard to this clone: Its matching antigen is unknown.

Study observations and caveats: The sample set comprised mostly white British donors with more females, and clonal diversity was possibly underestimated. Baseline testing showed seropositivity in only a handful of AZD1222 recipients. Vaccine-associated CD4 TCRs ranged over spike, dominating at 160-218 and 743-854.

Researchers grouped second doses given at about 4 or about 12 weeks into one pool. This table comes from immunoSEQ multiplex PCR, and its TCRdb copy is limited to in-frame clones, with some not included. The profile shows roughly 120,000 clones, about 90% of them singletons. The V and J genes are TRBV7-9 and TRBJ1-1; perhaps TRBD1 as D (5 bases). The specimen was peripheral blood, collected 28 days after the second AZD1222 dose. This receptor was taken from an adult who received the AZD1222 COVID-19 vaccine. The DNA of the CDR3 is TGTGCCAGCAGGGGACCGCAGAACACTGAAGCTTTCTTT. Translation gives CASRGPQNTEAFF.